The 5 T cell receptor beta chains given below trace back to one sample, sequenced in a study of blood T cell repertoires in COVID-19. Only in-frame clones appear in the TCRdb table, and some are missing; sequencing was by immunoSEQ multiplex PCR. The sample carries 95,000 to 150,000 clones, 85% recorded once. The sequenced sample was peripheral blood. Source of these receptors: a man of 80 years or more with active or convalescent COVID-19.

This clone was detected once. This chain links TRBV14 with TRBJ1-6, with D uncertain. Trimming left V 1 base short and J 14 bases short, with 6 bases between. The CDR3 covers 11 residues. Germline V lookup: CDR1 SGHDN, CDR2 FVKESK. This CDR3 is CASSQVRALHF. The DNA of the CDR3 is TGTGCCAGCAGCCAAGTCCGGGCCCTCCACTTT.

The V gene is TRBV19, the J gene TRBJ1-3; TRBD1 might be the D (5 bases). The CDR3 length is 15 residues. V was cut by 6 bases and J by 8 bases, with 20 bases left in between. The germline gives CDR1 LNHDA, CDR2 SQIVND (reference sequence). As DNA, the CDR3 is TGTGCCAGTAGCCTAAAGGGGCTAAGATCTGACACCATATATTTT. This gives the protein CASSLKGLRSDTIYF.

V is TRBV6-5 and J is TRBJ2-5, with D perhaps matching TRBD1 (6 bases). From germline, CDR1 is MNHEY and CDR2 SVGAGI. The CDR3 contains 15 residues. V was pared by 4 bases and J by 0 bases, with 12 bases between. Here the CDR3 reads CASSSLTGHQETQYF. The CDR3 DNA follows: TGTGCCAGCAGTTCCCTGACAGGACACCAAGAGACCCAGTACTTC.

V usage is TRBV16 and J usage is TRBJ1-2; perhaps TRBD1 as D (5 bases). Trimming pared 0 bases from V and 11 bases from J, leaving 13 bases between. The CDR3 is 13 amino acids. Germline assignment: CDR1 KGHSY and CDR2 FQNENV. The CDR3 nucleotides read TGTGCCAGCAGCCAATCGGTTCTGACAGATTACACCTTC. It encodes CASSQSVLTDYTF.

The chain links TRBV6-5 to TRBJ1-3; maybe TRBD1 (5 bases). Between the trimmed V and J ends, which lost 7 bases and 0 bases, there was a span of 10 bases. In germline, CDR1 is MNHEY, CDR2 SVGAGI. The CDR3 is 14 amino acids. CDR3 DNA sequence: TGTGCCAGCAAGCGGGGGTCCTCTGGAAACACCATATATTTT. Its translation: CASKRGSSGNTIYF.